The 32 T cell receptor beta chains listed next were all sequenced from one sample in a study of T cell repertoires in cytomegalovirus infection (dated by TCRdb to 2018 to 2020). Instrument used: Illumina HiSeq 1500. TCRdb trimmed the raw reads at Q25, called clones with MiXCR and kept productive beta chains. Every CDR3 protein is listed once, alongside the most common genes and DNA of its rows. Counted in this sample were about 740,000 distinct CDR3 sequences; roughly 36% of them appeared once. Under 3.5% of the sample rests with the top ten. Input material: PBMCs. The source is a human donor in good health (CMV status not recorded). Some clones in this sample may be carry-over from other donors' samples.

In this sample, this clonotype turned up many times. The chain uses TRBV28 and TRBJ1-1, with 9 positions matching TRBD1. Trimming took 7 bases from V and 0 from J; bases not matched to a gene: 9. This CDR3 has 16 amino acids. Germline V gene data show CDR1 as MDHEN and CDR2 as SYDVKM. The CDR3 bases are TGTGCCAGCACCCCCCGGGACAGGGCAATGAACACTGAAGCTTTCTTT. As protein: CASTPRDRAMNTEAFF.

The rearrangement uses TRBV6-1 and TRBJ1-5; D may be TRBD1 (5 bases). CDR1 is MNHNS, CDR2 SASEGT, per germline. The CDR3 is 14 amino acids. The germline V and J ends were trimmed by 7 bases and 15 bases, with 25 bases remaining between them. The CDR3, as DNA: TGTGCCAGCACTGACAGTTCCGCCTATCAGCCCACGCATTTT. Protein sequence: CASTDSSAYQPTHF.

This clonotype was detected only a few times. This rearrangement joins TRBV7-6 to TRBJ2-3; D not resolved. CDR3 length equals 15 residues. Germline CDR1 and CDR2: SGHVS and FNYEAQ. V dropped 0 bases and J dropped 1 base, with 8 bases sitting between them. CDR3 coding DNA: TGTGCCAGCAGCTTAGCCATGGCAGGCACAGATACGCAGTATTTT. Encoded protein: CASSLAMAGTDTQYF. Filled out from reference TRBV7-6 and TRBJ2-3, the complete variable domain reads GAGVSQSPRYKVTKRGQDVALRCDPISGHVSLYWYRQALGQGPEFLTYFNYEAQQDKSGLPNDRFSAERPEGSISTLTIQRTEQRDSAMYRCASSLAMAGTDTQYFGPGTRLTVL.

This clonotype was counted ten times or more. V usage is TRBV15 and J usage is TRBJ2-1, with 8 nucleotides matching TRBD1. V trimming: 1 base; J trimming: 8 bases; junction bases outside the gene matches: 13. CDR3 length: 17 residues. Germline V gene sequence: CDR1 LNHNV, CDR2 YYDKDF (reference sequence). Here the CDR3 reads CATSRGTGFISVDEQFF. CDR3 DNA sequence: TGTGCCACCAGCAGAGGGACAGGGTTTATATCGGTCGATGAGCAGTTCTTC. The full variable domain, completed using reference TRBV15 and TRBJ2-1, is DAMVIQNPRYQVTQFGKPVTLSCSQTLNHNVMYWYQQKSSQAPKLLFHYYDKDFNNEADTPDNFQSRRPNTSFCFLDIRSPGLGDTAMYLCATSRGTGFISVDEQFFGPGTRLTVL.

The chain couples TRBV2 to TRBJ1-5; D possibly corresponds to TRBD1 (6 bases). Germline CDR1 reads SNHLY; CDR2 reads FYNNEI. V lost 5 bases and J 7 bases, leaving 12 bases between the germline ends. This CDR3 region has 13 residues. The CDR3 DNA is TGTGCCAGCAGTCAGGGGTCTTGGCAGCCCCAGCATTTT. It codes for CASSQGSWQPQHF.

This rearrangement joins TRBV28 to TRBJ2-7, with TRBD2 matching 12 bases. Germline V gene sequence: CDR1 MDHEN, CDR2 SYDVKM. The CDR3 consists of 15 residues. Germline trimming cut 6 bases from V and 6 bases from J; bases unmatched to any gene: 9. The CDR3 is CASRRLAGGLVEQYF. The CDR3 DNA follows: TGTGCCAGCAGGCGGCTAGCGGGGGGGCTGGTCGAGCAGTACTTC.

The CDR3 region is CSASPPGPHTSYEQYF. The CDR3 DNA sequence: TGCAGTGCTAGTCCACCGGGGCCACATACCTCCTACGAGCAGTACTTC. The chain is built from TRBV20-1 and TRBJ2-7; D assignment may be TRBD1 or TRBD2 (5 bases each). Trimming took off 3 bases at V and 0 bases at J, with 18 bases between the two ends. CDR1 is DFQATT and CDR2 is SNEGSKA in the germline V gene (reference sequence). The CDR3 covers 16 residues.

The sample holds many counts of this clonotype. The chain uses TRBV5-1 and TRBJ2-1; 12 nucleotides align to TRBD2. The CDR3 consists of 16 residues. V was pared by 4 bases and J by 7 bases, with 9 bases of the junction left unmatched. The germline gives CDR1 SGHRS, CDR2 YFSETQ. Here the CDR3 DNA reads TGCGCCAGCAGCCCGACGACTAGCGGGAGTAGGAATGAGCAGTTCTTC. Amino acids: CASSPTTSGSRNEQFF.

This rearrangement joins TRBV19 to TRBJ1-5, with no clear D. V was trimmed by 2 bases and J by 10 bases, leaving 9 bases between them. The CDR3 has 12 amino acids. The germline V gene has CDR1 LNHDA and CDR2 SQIVND (reference sequence). The CDR3 DNA reads TGTGCCAGTAGTATACCACCACACCCCCAGCATTTT. Protein: CASSIPPHPQHF.

The chain employs TRBV5-5 and TRBJ2-5, with 8 bases aligning to TRBD2. This CDR3 has 14 amino acids. Germline V CDR1 and CDR2: SGHKS, YYEKEE (reference sequence). V shed 6 bases, J shed 5 bases, and the junction held 9 bases outside the gene matches. The DNA of the CDR3 is TGTGCCAGCAACGACATGGGACTAGGGGAGACCCAGTACTTC. Amino acid sequence: CASNDMGLGETQYF.

The chain recombines TRBV11-2 with TRBJ1-1; tentative D call: TRBD1 (6 bases). V lost 2 bases, J lost 1 base, and 11 bases lay in between. The germline V gene encodes CDR1 SGHAT and CDR2 FQNNGV. CDR3 length: 15 residues. The CDR3 bases are TGTGCCAGCAGCTTAACGCCGACAGGGAACACTGAAGCTTTCTTT. Translated, it gives CASSLTPTGNTEAFF.

The chain has TRBV5-1 and TRBJ1-6; 8 nucleotides align to TRBD1. Germline V CDR1 and CDR2: SGHRS, YFSETQ. The CDR3 extends over 17 amino acids. The V and J ends lost 4 bases and 5 bases, in that order; junction bases with no gene match: 11. This CDR3 reads CASSPRGDRGNNSPLHF. For the CDR3, the DNA is TGCGCCAGCAGCCCTCGGGGCGACAGGGGAAATAATTCACCCCTCCACTTT.

On this clonotype: Just one base apart from a much larger clone, this may be a read error. The rearrangement links TRBV28 to TRBJ1-1; possible D gene TRBD1, 5 bases. Germline assignment: CDR1 MDHEN and CDR2 SYDVKM. The CDR3 length is 14 residues. The CDR3 protein is CASSFLRQNTEDFF. The CDR3 bases are TGTGCCAGCAGTTTCCTCAGACAGAACACTGAAGATTTCTTT.

There are a few counts of this clonotype. The chain joins TRBV20-1 to TRBJ2-7; 8 bases align to TRBD1. V lost 4 bases and J lost 6; bases outside the gene matches: 14. Per germline, CDR1 DFQATT and CDR2 SNEGSKA (reference sequence). This CDR3 is built from 15 residues. The CDR3 reads CSANPTPGTGLEQYF. CDR3 nucleotide sequence: TGCAGTGCTAACCCGACCCCTGGGACAGGTCTCGAGCAGTACTTC.

This rearrangement joins TRBV10-3 to TRBJ2-3; D is undetermined. Germline assignment: CDR1 ENHRY and CDR2 SYGVKD. The CDR3 spans 17 residues. Trimming removed 3 bases at V and 0 bases at J, with 16 bases between. The CDR3 sequence: CAISEGVVGTSTDTQYF. The CDR3 DNA sequence: TGTGCCATCAGTGAAGGAGTAGTGGGCACGAGCACAGATACGCAGTATTTT.

The chain couples TRBV12-3 or TRBV12-4 to TRBJ2-7; the D gene is possibly TRBD1 (5 bases). CDR3 size: 14 residues. V was pared by 5 bases and J by 5 bases, with 16 bases between. CDR3 loop: CASSLRMWGNEQYF. DNA for the CDR3: TGTGCCAGCAGTCTCAGGATGTGGGGCAACGAGCAGTACTTC.

In this sample, this clonotype turned up many times. V and J are TRBV19 and TRBJ2-3; 8 positions match TRBD2. Per the germline V gene, CDR1 is LNHDA and CDR2 is SQIVND (reference sequence). V lost 2 bases, J lost 2 bases, and 9 bases stayed unmatched. The CDR3 extends over 17 amino acids. CDR3 coding DNA: TGTGCCAGTAGTATAAATCTTCTGCGGGAGGACACAGATACGCAGTATTTT. The encoded protein is CASSINLLREDTDTQYF.

The chain uses TRBV4-1 and TRBJ2-1; 7 positions match TRBD2. Germline trimming cut 3 bases from V and 2 bases from J; bases unmatched to any gene: 7. There are 16 residues in the CDR3. The germline V gene encodes CDR1 MGHRA and CDR2 YSYEKL. CDR3 bases: TGCGCCAGCAGCCAGAGTCCGGGAGGCCCCTACAATGAGCAGTTCTTC. Amino acid sequence: CASSQSPGGPYNEQFF.

This clonotype has more than one count but fewer than ten. The rearrangement joins TRBV6-6 to TRBJ1-5; TRBD1 is a possible D gene (5 bases). The CDR3 extends over 18 amino acids. CDR1 MNHNY and CDR2 SVGAGI come from the germline V gene (reference sequence). V was shortened by 6 bases and J by 2 bases, with 23 bases between the two germline ends. DNA of the CDR3: TGTGCCAGCAGCTCCTTGAAACGGGGGTTGACGGGCAATCAGCCCCAGCATTTT. The encoded protein is CASSSLKRGLTGNQPQHF.

This chain links TRBV5-1 with TRBJ2-7, with 7 bases that match TRBD1. The CDR3 length is 15 residues. Trimming cost V 4 bases and J 2 bases; bases outside gene matches: 9. Germline lookup yields CDR1 SGHRS and CDR2 YFSETQ. The CDR3 DNA reads as TGCGCCAGCAGCCCGGCGACAGGGATTCCCTACGAGCAGTACTTC. It translates to CASSPATGIPYEQYF.

V is TRBV11-2 and J is TRBJ1-1; TRBD1 agrees at 10 bases. The J segment lost 3 bases and the V segment lost 4 bases, leaving 8 bases of the junction unmatched. This CDR3 spans 16 amino acids. The germline V gene encodes CDR1 SGHAT and CDR2 FQNNGV. As DNA, the CDR3 is TGTGCCAGCAGCTCCCTCATGGGGACAGGGGACACTGAAGCTTTCTTT. This gives the protein CASSSLMGTGDTEAFF.

The chain recombines TRBV6-8 with TRBJ2-7; 16 nucleotides align to TRBD2. The V gene's germline CDR1 is MNHGY and CDR2 SAAAGT. Trimming removed 10 bases from V and 1 base from J; junction bases left unmatched: 7. The CDR3 covers 16 residues. The CDR3 bases are TGTGCCACCAGGGGACTAGCGGGGGGGACATCCTACGAGCAGTACTTC. Its translation: CATRGLAGGTSYEQYF.

Only a few counts were recorded for this clonotype. J is TRBJ2-3 and V is TRBV15; 8 bases fit TRBD2. Germline values: CDR1 LNHNV, CDR2 YYDKDF (reference sequence). With 0 bases clipped from V and 4 bases from J, the junction kept 6 bases outside the gene matches. CDR3 length: 16 amino acids. CDR3 coding DNA: TGTGCCACCAGCAGAGATTGGAGCGGGGGATCAGATACGCAGTATTTT. It encodes CATSRDWSGGSDTQYF. Complete variable domain (other parts from reference TRBV15 and TRBJ2-3): DAMVIQNPRYQVTQFGKPVTLSCSQTLNHNVMYWYQQKSSQAPKLLFHYYDKDFNNEADTPDNFQSRRPNTSFCFLDIRSPGLGDTAMYLCATSRDWSGGSDTQYFGPGTRLTVL.

In this sample, this clonotype turned up a few times. This rearrangement joins TRBV15 to TRBJ2-5, with D possibly being TRBD2 (5 bases). There are 16 residues in the CDR3. The ends were cut back, 1 base at V and 4 bases at J, with 16 bases in the middle. Germline V lookup: CDR1 LNHNV, CDR2 YYDKDF (reference sequence). The CDR3 loop is CATSRGRADGRETQYF. The CDR3 DNA follows: TGTGCCACCAGCAGAGGACGAGCGGACGGCAGAGAGACCCAGTACTTC.

This clonotype was observed a few times. V and J are TRBV7-2 and TRBJ2-7, with D perhaps given as TRBD1 or TRBD2 (5 bases each). The germline V gene has CDR1 SGHTA and CDR2 FQGNSA. Trimming removed 5 bases from V and 4 bases from J, with 15 bases in between. The CDR3 extends over 14 amino acids. The CDR3 DNA reads as TGTGCCAGCAGCCCTCCGGGACGGACTTACGAGCAGTACTTC. Protein: CASSPPGRTYEQYF. Full variable domain (rest looked up from reference TRBV7-2 and TRBJ2-7): GAGVSQSPSNKVTEKGKDVELRCDPISGHTALYWYRQSLGQGLEFLIYFQGNSAPDKSGLPSDRFSAERTGGSVSTLTIQRTQQEDSAVYLCASSPPGRTYEQYFGPGTRLTVT.

This clonotype was recorded at least ten times. The V call is TRBV7-2, the J call TRBJ2-3, with D perhaps matching TRBD1 (6 bases). CDR1 is SGHTA, CDR2 FQGNSA, per germline. The CDR3 has 15 residues. Trimming took off 5 bases at V and 1 base at J, with 13 bases between the two ends. The CDR3 loop reads CASSKYRDRTDTQYF. CDR3 DNA sequence: TGTGCCAGCAGCAAGTACAGGGACCGCACAGATACGCAGTATTTT.

The chain combines TRBV11-2 with TRBJ1-4; a possible D gene is TRBD1 (5 bases). Trimming stripped 1 base from V and 0 bases from J, with 9 bases between. Germline V gene lookup returns CDR1 SGHAT and CDR2 FQNNGV. The CDR3 consists of 16 residues. The CDR3 DNA reads as TGTGCCAGCAGCTTAGGGGGGGTACCAACTAATGAAAAACTGTTTTTT. It encodes CASSLGGVPTNEKLFF.

The rearrangement links TRBV4-1 to TRBJ2-2; 7 nucleotides line up with TRBD1. Germline CDR1 and CDR2: MGHRA and YSYEKL. This CDR3 is built from 16 residues. V trimming: 4 bases; J trimming: 5 bases; junction bases outside the gene matches: 10. For the CDR3, the DNA is TGCGCCAGCAGCCCCCGGACAGGTCCAGAGACCGGGGAGCTGTTTTTT. Translating it yields CASSPRTGPETGELFF.

This clonotype was seen more than once but under ten times. The chain joins TRBV6-6 to TRBJ1-2; D gene ambiguous. The CDR3 is made up of 13 amino acids. Germline assignment: CDR1 MNHNY and CDR2 SVGAGI (reference sequence). V was cut by 2 bases and J by 6 bases, with 10 bases left in between. The CDR3 coding sequence is TGTGCCAGCAGTTACGTGTTGGCGAATGGCTACACCTTC. Amino acid sequence: CASSYVLANGYTF.

The chain links TRBV7-6 to TRBJ2-1; no clear D gene. The CDR3 runs 15 residues. The V gene lost 2 bases and the J gene lost 2 bases, with 10 bases spanning the gap. Germline CDR1 is SGHVS and CDR2 is FNYEAQ. CDR3 region: CASSLPSLPYNEQFF. CDR3 DNA sequence: TGTGCCAGCAGCTTACCCAGTCTCCCCTACAATGAGCAGTTCTTC.

This chain uses TRBV27 with TRBJ2-3; possible D gene TRBD1, 6 bases. The CDR3 totals 14 residues. Germline CDR1 reads MNHEY; CDR2 reads SMNVEV (reference sequence). The V end lost 4 bases, the J end lost 2 bases, and 10 bases lay between the germline ends. The CDR3 nucleotides are TGTGCCAGCAGTTCGGACAGCTTCACAGATACGCAGTATTTT. It is translated as CASSSDSFTDTQYF.

This clonotype was seen a handful of times. The genes are TRBV10-3 and TRBJ1-1; 7 bases are a match to TRBD1. The germline gives CDR1 ENHRY, CDR2 SYGVKD. J was trimmed by 0 bases and V by 6 bases; bases with no gene match: 4. The CDR3 covers 14 residues. CDR3 in DNA: TGTGCCATCAGGGGGACAGCAGTGAACACTGAAGCTTTCTTT. This codes for CAIRGTAVNTEAFF.